This T cell receptor (beta chain) was sequenced for a study of blood T cells in healthy people across ages. A second roughly 7 to 12 cycle PCR used barcoded and J-beta primers. From the 5' RACE reads, TCRdb called clonotypes with MiXCR, one entry per CDR3 protein. The sample records 850,000 to 1,300,000 distinct CDR3 sequences, over 35% being singletons. CDR1 and CDR2 (germline): SGDLS, YYNGEE. Trimming stripped 3 bases from V and 9 bases from J, with 22 bases between. CDR3 length equals 16 residues. Sequencing was performed on blood. This TCR derives from a woman aged 60 to 75 in good health. The chain uses TRBV9 and TRBJ2-1; maybe TRBD2 (7 bases). The CDR3 region has the DNA TGTGCCAGCAGCGCCCCTCGGGGAGGGAGGGGGGTTGAGCAGTTCTTC. Its translation: CASSAPRGGRGVEQFF.